These 10 T cell receptor beta chains were all obtained from the same sample, sequenced in a study of blood T cell repertoires in COVID-19. Produced via immunoSEQ multiplex PCR; TCRdb's table is partial and in-frame only. The table shows 250,000 or so clones, with about 84% occurring only once. Sequencing was performed on PBMCs or T cells enriched from blood (not recorded which). All receptors come from a man in his fifties or sixties who had recovered from COVID-19.

V and J are TRBV18 and TRBJ2-3; possibly TRBD2 for D (5 bases). The V and J ends lost 5 bases and 4 bases respectively, with 25 bases between them. Germline V gives CDR1 KGHSH, CDR2 LQKENI. The CDR3 totals 18 residues. The CDR3 sequence: CASSFLTITRSVADTQYF. The DNA for the CDR3 is TGTGCCAGCTCATTCCTCACCATCACTAGATCCGTGGCAGATACGCAGTATTTT.

The chain combines TRBV6-5 with TRBJ2-1; 7 bases match TRBD1. CDR1 and CDR2 (germline): MNHEY, SVGAGI. Trimming removed 5 bases from V and 2 bases from J; junction bases left unmatched: 6. The CDR3 covers 15 residues. The CDR3 sequence: CASSTQGVPYNEQFF. For the CDR3, the DNA is TGTGCCAGCAGTACGCAGGGGGTACCCTACAATGAGCAGTTCTTC.

The chain joins TRBV5-6 to TRBJ2-3, with a weak D call TRBD2 (6 bases). The ends were cut back, 4 bases at V and 1 base at J, with 16 bases in the middle. Germline-derived CDR1 and CDR2 are SGHDT and YYEEEE. This CDR3 comprises 16 residues. CDR3 sequence: CASSGWTTQGTDTQYF. DNA for the CDR3: TGTGCCAGCAGCGGATGGACTACTCAGGGCACAGATACGCAGTATTTT.

V is TRBV19 and J is TRBJ1-1; 9 nucleotides match TRBD1. The CDR3 runs to 16 residues. V lost 7 bases and J lost 6; bases outside the gene matches: 15. CDR1 is LNHDA and CDR2 is SQIVND in the germline V gene (reference sequence). Written as DNA, the CDR3 is TGTGCCAGTACCATAATCTCCGGGACAGGGCGCGCTGAAGCTTTCTTT. It codes for CASTIISGTGRAEAFF.

As regards this clone: This CDR3 is also generated by other DNA sequences in the sample. The rearrangement links TRBV15 to TRBJ1-6; 9 positions match TRBD1. The CDR3 length is 14 residues. V lost 3 bases and J lost 10; bases outside the gene matches: 4. CDR1 and CDR2 (germline): LNHNV, YYDKDF (reference sequence). DNA for the CDR3: TGTGCCACCAGCAGGGACAGGGGTGGATCACCCCTCCACTTT. Its protein is CATSRDRGGSPLHF.

This sequence joins TRBV7-2 and TRBJ2-5, with 8 bases lining up with TRBD2. The CDR3 spans 13 residues. J was trimmed by 5 bases and V by 5 bases; bases with no gene match: 4. The germline V gene has CDR1 SGHTA and CDR2 FQGNSA. CDR3 nucleotide sequence: TGTGCCAGCAGCCCGGGGGGGCGGGAGACCCAGTACTTC. This codes for CASSPGGRETQYF.

The rearrangement uses TRBV15 and TRBJ2-5; 7 bases are a match to TRBD2. This CDR3 has 16 amino acids. With V trimmed by 2 bases and J by 3 bases, 9 bases remained unmatched. Germline V gene data show CDR1 as LNHNV and CDR2 as YYDKDF (reference sequence). The CDR3 DNA sequence: TGTGCCACCAGCAGAAACCGAGCGGGGAGAGAAGAGACCCAGTACTTC. This gives the protein CATSRNRAGREETQYF.

This sequence joins TRBV19 and TRBJ2-5; TRBD2 matches at 9 bases. V lost 7 bases to trimming and J lost 5 bases; unmatched junction nucleotides: 11. CDR1 LNHDA and CDR2 SQIVND come from the germline V gene (reference sequence). This CDR3 has 15 amino acids. The CDR3 spells CASKFSGGPSETQYF. The CDR3 region has the DNA TGTGCCAGTAAATTTAGCGGGGGACCCTCGGAGACCCAGTACTTC.

V gene TRBV10-3 combines with J gene TRBJ2-1, with 7 bases identical to TRBD1. This CDR3 spans 13 amino acids. The V gene's germline CDR1 is ENHRY and CDR2 SYGVKD. Trimming at V came to 6 bases and at J to 4 bases, leaving 3 bases not matched to a gene. The CDR3 region is CAIRGTEYNEQFF. The CDR3 DNA follows: TGTGCCATCAGGGGGACAGAATACAATGAGCAGTTCTTC.

This clone has a handful of counts. In nucleotides, the CDR3 is TGTGCCAGCTCACCACAGGGAGGGATCCTTAGCAATCAGCCCCAGCATTTT. Residues: CASSPQGGILSNQPQHF. The gene calls are TRBV18 and TRBJ1-5; D gene ambiguous. Germline V gene sequence: CDR1 KGHSH, CDR2 LQKENI. V gave up 1 base and J gave up 0 bases, with 13 bases separating them. CDR3 length: 17 amino acids.